These T cell receptor beta chains were read from a single sample in a study of OX40 agonist ivuxolimab in advanced cancers. Profiled with immunoSEQ multiplex PCR; TCRdb holds only in-frame clones, not every one. The sample records 25,000 to 35,000 clones, 84% being singletons. This material consisted of CD4+ or CD8+ T cells sorted from blood, taken in a trial of the OX40 agonist ivuxolimab. The source of these receptors is an adult with an advanced solid tumor such as melanoma, head and neck, liver or kidney cancer. The CDR3 runs from the conserved cysteine through the conserved F or W. A D gene is named only where the DNA matches it firmly. Not every row has a clone size; where given, it reads once, few, many or a size class.

clone size: NA
D gene: NA
V gene: TRBV4-1
J gene: TRBJ2-5
CDR3 DNA: TGCGCCAGCAGCCAAGCGGTGGCGCGAGCCCAGTACTTC
CDR3 protein: CASSQAVARAQYF

clone size: NA
D gene: NA
V gene: TRBV29-1
J gene: TRBJ2-7
CDR3 DNA: TGCAGCGTTGAAGCATTGCGAGGGGGGGCTGTCGACTACGAGCAGTACTTC
CDR3 protein: CSVEALRGGAVDYEQYF

clone size: NA
D gene: NA
V gene: TRBV29-1
J gene: TRBJ2-7
CDR3 DNA: TGCAGCGTCCAATGGGGGCGATCGAGCTCCTACGAGCAGTACTTC
CDR3 protein: CSVQWGRSSSYEQYF

clone size: NA
D gene: TRBD1
V gene: TRBV18
J gene: TRBJ1-2
CDR3 DNA: TGTGCCAGCTCACCAGGGCGACAGGGTGACTATGGCTACACCTTC
CDR3 protein: CASSPGRQGDYGYTF

clone size: once
D gene: NA
V gene: TRBV13
J gene: TRBJ2-3
CDR3 DNA: TGTGCCAGCAGCTTAGCGCGGGGGCAAAGCACAGATACGCAGTATTTT
CDR3 protein: CASSLARGQSTDTQYF

clone size: NA
D gene: NA
V gene: TRBV28
J gene: TRBJ2-6
CDR3 DNA: TGTGCCAGCAGTCAACCCGGGGACTCGGACCTAGGAGGGGCCAACGTCCTGACTTTC
CDR3 protein: CASSQPGDSDLGGANVLTF

clone size: once
D gene: NA
V gene: TRBV11-2
J gene: TRBJ2-7
CDR3 DNA: TGTGCCAGCAGCTTGGGACGTACCGAGCAGTACTTC
CDR3 protein: CASSLGRTEQYF

clone size: once
D gene: TRBD2
V gene: TRBV9
J gene: TRBJ2-1
CDR3 DNA: TGTGCCAGCAGCCTTGGGACTAGCGGTAGCTCCTACAATGAGCAGTTCTTC
CDR3 protein: CASSLGTSGSSYNEQFF

clone size: many
D gene: TRBD1
V gene: TRBV7-9
J gene: TRBJ2-2
CDR3 DNA: TGTGCCAGCAGCTTTCCGGGACAGGGAGCCGGGGAGCTGTTTTTT
CDR3 protein: CASSFPGQGAGELFF

clone size: NA
D gene: NA
V gene: TRBV9
J gene: TRBJ2-5
CDR3 DNA: TGTGCCAGCAGCGTAGGAAACCAAGAGACCCAGTACTTC
CDR3 protein: CASSVGNQETQYF

clone size: NA
D gene: NA
V gene: TRBV9
J gene: TRBJ2-1
CDR3 DNA: TGTGCCAGCAGCGTGAGGGGGGATAGGTCGCCCTACAATGAGCAGTTCTTC
CDR3 protein: CASSVRGDRSPYNEQFF

clone size: NA
D gene: TRBD1
V gene: TRBV2
J gene: TRBJ1-5
CDR3 DNA: TGTGCCAGCACTTCCGGGACAGGGTCTTATCAGCCCCAGCATTTT
CDR3 protein: CASTSGTGSYQPQHF

clone size: NA
D gene: TRBD1
V gene: TRBV13
J gene: TRBJ1-2
CDR3 DNA: TGTGCCAGCAGCTTAGAAGGGGGCCTGAACGGCTACACCTTC
CDR3 protein: CASSLEGGLNGYTF

clone size: NA
D gene: NA
V gene: TRBV7-9
J gene: TRBJ2-5
CDR3 DNA: TGTGCCAGCAGCTTAGCACAGGCGCGGGGAGAGACCCAGTACTTC
CDR3 protein: CASSLAQARGETQYF

clone size: NA
D gene: NA
V gene: TRBV5-4
J gene: TRBJ1-1
CDR3 DNA: TGTGCCAGCAGGAAGGATTCGAACACTGAAGCTTTCTTT
CDR3 protein: CASRKDSNTEAFF

clone size: NA
D gene: NA
V gene: TRBV9
J gene: TRBJ1-3
CDR3 DNA: TGTGCCAGCAGCGAGCAGGGAGTCAATGGAAACACCATATATTTT
CDR3 protein: CASSEQGVNGNTIYF

clone size: NA
D gene: NA
V gene: TRBV4-3
J gene: TRBJ1-1
CDR3 DNA: TGCGCCAGCAGCCAAGATTACACTGAAGCTTTCTTT
CDR3 protein: CASSQDYTEAFF

clone size: NA
D gene: NA
V gene: TRBV5-3
J gene: TRBJ2-3
CDR3 DNA: TGTGCCAGAAGCCCCTGGCCCCCCCCCTTAGATACGCAGTATTTT
CDR3 protein: CARSPWPPPLDTQYF

clone size: NA
D gene: NA
V gene: TRBV5-4
J gene: TRBJ2-1
CDR3 DNA: TGTGCCAGCAGCTGGACTGACAATGAGCAGTTCTTC
CDR3 protein: CASSWTDNEQFF

clone size: NA
D gene: TRBD1
V gene: TRBV5-6
J gene: TRBJ2-7
CDR3 DNA: TGTGCCAGCAGCCGGGGACAGGGCCTTTACGAGCAGTACTTC
CDR3 protein: CASSRGQGLYEQYF

clone size: NA
D gene: TRBD1
V gene: TRBV29-1
J gene: TRBJ2-5
CDR3 DNA: TGCAGCGTTCCAGGACAGGGACAAGAGACCCAGTACTTC
CDR3 protein: CSVPGQGQETQYF

clone size: NA
D gene: NA
V gene: TRBV7-9
J gene: TRBJ2-7
CDR3 DNA: TGTGCCAGCAGCGGGGACAACTCCTACGAGCAGTGCTTC
CDR3 protein: CASSGDNSYEQCF

clone size: once
D gene: NA
V gene: TRBV27
J gene: TRBJ2-4
CDR3 DNA: TGTGCCAGCAGTCCCCAGGGAAGGGACATTCAGTACTTC
CDR3 protein: CASSPQGRDIQYF